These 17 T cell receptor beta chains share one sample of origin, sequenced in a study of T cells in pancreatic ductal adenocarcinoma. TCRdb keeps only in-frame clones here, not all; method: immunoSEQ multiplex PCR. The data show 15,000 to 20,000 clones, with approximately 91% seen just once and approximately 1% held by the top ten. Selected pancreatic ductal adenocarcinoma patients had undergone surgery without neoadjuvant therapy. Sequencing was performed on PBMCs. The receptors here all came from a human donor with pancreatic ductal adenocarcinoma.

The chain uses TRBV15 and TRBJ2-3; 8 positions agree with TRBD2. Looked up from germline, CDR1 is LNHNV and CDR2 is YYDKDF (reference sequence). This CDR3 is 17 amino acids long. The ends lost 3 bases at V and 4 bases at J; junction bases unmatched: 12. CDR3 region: CATSRMEGAGVPDTQYF. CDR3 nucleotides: TGTGCCACCAGCAGGATGGAAGGAGCGGGGGTCCCAGATACGCAGTATTTT.

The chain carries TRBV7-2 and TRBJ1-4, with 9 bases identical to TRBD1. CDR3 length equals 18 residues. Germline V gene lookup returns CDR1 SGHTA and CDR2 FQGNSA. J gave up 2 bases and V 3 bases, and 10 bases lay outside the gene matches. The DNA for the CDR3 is TGTGCCAGCAGCTTGGGGACAGGGTGGGGTGAGACTAATGAAAAACTGTTTTTT. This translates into CASSLGTGWGETNEKLFF.

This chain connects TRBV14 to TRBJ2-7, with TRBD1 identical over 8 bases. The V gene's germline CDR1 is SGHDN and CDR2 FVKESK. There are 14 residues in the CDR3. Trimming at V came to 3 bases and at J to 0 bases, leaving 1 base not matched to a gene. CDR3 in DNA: TGTGCCAGCAGCCAGACAGGGGCCTCCTACGAGCAGTACTTC. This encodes CASSQTGASYEQYF.

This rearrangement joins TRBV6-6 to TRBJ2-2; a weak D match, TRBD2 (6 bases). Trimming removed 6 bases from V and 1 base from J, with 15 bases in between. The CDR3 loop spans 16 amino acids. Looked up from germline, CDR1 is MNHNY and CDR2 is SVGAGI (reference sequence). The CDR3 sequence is CASRGSGTENTGELFF. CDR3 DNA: TGTGCCAGCAGGGGGTCCGGGACTGAGAACACCGGGGAGCTGTTTTTT.

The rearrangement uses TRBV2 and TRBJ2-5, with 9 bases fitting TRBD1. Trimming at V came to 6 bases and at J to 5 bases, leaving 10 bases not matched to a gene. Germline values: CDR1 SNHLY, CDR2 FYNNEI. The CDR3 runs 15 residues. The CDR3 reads CASSPGQGLRETQYF. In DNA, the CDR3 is TGTGCCAGCAGCCCGGGACAGGGACTAAGGGAGACCCAGTACTTC.

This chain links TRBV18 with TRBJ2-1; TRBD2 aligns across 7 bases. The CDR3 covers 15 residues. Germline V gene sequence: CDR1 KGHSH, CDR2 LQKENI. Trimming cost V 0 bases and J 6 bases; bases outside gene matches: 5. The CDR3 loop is CASSPPSTGGNEQFF. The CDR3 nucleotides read TGTGCCAGCTCACCACCGTCAACGGGGGGCAATGAGCAGTTCTTC.

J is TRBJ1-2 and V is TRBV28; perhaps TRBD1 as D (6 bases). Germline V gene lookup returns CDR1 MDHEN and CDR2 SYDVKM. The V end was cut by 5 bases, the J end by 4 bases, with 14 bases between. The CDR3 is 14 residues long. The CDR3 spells CASSPTTGVYGYTF. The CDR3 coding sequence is TGTGCCAGCAGTCCGACGACAGGAGTCTATGGCTACACCTTC.

CDR3 DNA: TGTGCCAGCAGCGACCGATCGGGGGGCTTGGAGACCCAGTACTTC. Its protein is CASSDRSGGLETQYF. This sequence joins TRBV7-6 and TRBJ2-5, with a tentative D call TRBD2 (7 bases). V shed 5 bases and J shed 5 bases, with 18 bases lying between them. The CDR3 is 15 amino acids. Germline values: CDR1 SGHVS, CDR2 FNYEAQ. The full variable domain, completed using reference TRBV7-6 and TRBJ2-5, is GAGVSQSPRYKVTKRGQDVALRCDPISGHVSLYWYRQALGQGPEFLTYFNYEAQQDKSGLPNDRFSAERPEGSISTLTIQRTEQRDSAMYRCASSDRSGGLETQYFGPGTRLLVL.

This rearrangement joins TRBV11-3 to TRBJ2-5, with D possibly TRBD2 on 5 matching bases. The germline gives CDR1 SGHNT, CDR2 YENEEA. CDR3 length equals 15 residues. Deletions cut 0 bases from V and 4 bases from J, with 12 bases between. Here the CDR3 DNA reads TGTGCCAGCAGCTTAGACGGGTTGGCGGGAGAGACCCAGTACTTC. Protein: CASSLDGLAGETQYF.

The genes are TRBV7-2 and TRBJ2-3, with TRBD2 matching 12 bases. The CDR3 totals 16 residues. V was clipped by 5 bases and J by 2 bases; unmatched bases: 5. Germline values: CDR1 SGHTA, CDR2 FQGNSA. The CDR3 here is CASSQLAGGVTDTQYF. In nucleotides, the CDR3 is TGTGCCAGCAGCCAACTAGCGGGGGGTGTCACAGATACGCAGTATTTT. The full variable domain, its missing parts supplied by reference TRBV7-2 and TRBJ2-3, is GAGVSQSPSNKVTEKGKDVELRCDPISGHTALYWYRQSLGQGLEFLIYFQGNSAPDKSGLPSDRFSAERTGGSVSTLTIQRTQQEDSAVYLCASSQLAGGVTDTQYFGPGTRLTVL.

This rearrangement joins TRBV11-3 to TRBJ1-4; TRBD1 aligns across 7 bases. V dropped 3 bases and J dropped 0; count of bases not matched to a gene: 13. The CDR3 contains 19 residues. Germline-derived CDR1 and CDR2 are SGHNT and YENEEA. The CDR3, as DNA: TGTGCCAGCAGCTTGGGAAGGGGGCAGAGAAGAGCAACTAATGAAAAACTGTTTTTT. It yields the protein CASSLGRGQRRATNEKLFF.

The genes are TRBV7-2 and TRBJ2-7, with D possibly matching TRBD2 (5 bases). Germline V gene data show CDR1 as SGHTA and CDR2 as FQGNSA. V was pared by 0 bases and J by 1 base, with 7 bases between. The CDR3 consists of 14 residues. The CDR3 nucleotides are TGTGCCAGCAGCTTAGCGCGGGCTTCCTACGAGCAGTACTTC. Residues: CASSLARASYEQYF.

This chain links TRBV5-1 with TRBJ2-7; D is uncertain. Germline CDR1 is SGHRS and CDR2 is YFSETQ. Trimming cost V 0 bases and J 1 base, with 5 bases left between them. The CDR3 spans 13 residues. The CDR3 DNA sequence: TGCGCCAGCAGCTTGGACGGTTCCTACGAGCAGTACTTC. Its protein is CASSLDGSYEQYF. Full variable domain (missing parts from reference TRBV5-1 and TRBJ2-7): KAGVTQTPRYLIKTRGQQVTLSCSPISGHRSVSWYQQTPGQGLQFLFEYFSETQRNKGNFPGRFSGRQFSNSRSEMNVSTLELGDSALYLCASSLDGSYEQYFGPGTRLTVT.

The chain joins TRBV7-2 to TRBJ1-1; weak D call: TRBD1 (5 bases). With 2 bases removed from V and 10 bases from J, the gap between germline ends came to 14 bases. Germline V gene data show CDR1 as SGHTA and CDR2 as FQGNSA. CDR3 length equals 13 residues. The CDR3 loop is CASSLIIRDPAFF. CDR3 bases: TGTGCCAGCAGCTTAATTATCAGGGATCCAGCTTTCTTT.

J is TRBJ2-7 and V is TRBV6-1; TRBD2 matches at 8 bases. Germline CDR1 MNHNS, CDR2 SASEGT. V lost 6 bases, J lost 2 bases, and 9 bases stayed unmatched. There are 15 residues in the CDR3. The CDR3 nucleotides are TGTGCCAGCAGAGCCCAAGGCGGGGGGCCCTACGAGCAGTACTTC. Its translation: CASRAQGGGPYEQYF.

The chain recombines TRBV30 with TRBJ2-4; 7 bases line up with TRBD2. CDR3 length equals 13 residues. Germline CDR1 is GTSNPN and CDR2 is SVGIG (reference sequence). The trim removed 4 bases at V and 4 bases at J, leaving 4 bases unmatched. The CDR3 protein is CAWTSGRKNIQYF. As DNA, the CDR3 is TGTGCCTGGACTAGCGGCCGAAAAAACATTCAGTACTTC.

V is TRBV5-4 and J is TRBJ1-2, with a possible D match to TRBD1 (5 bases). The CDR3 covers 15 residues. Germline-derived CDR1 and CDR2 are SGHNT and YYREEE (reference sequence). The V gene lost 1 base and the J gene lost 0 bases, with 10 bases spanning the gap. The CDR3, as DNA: TGTGCCAGCAGCTTGAACTGGGGCCCTAACTATGGCTACACCTTC. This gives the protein CASSLNWGPNYGYTF. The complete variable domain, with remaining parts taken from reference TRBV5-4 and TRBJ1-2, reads ETGVTQSPTHLIKTRGQQVTLRCSSQSGHNTVSWYQQALGQGPQFIFQYYREEENGRGNFPPRFSGLQFPNYSSELNVNALELDDSALYLCASSLNWGPNYGYTFGSGTRLTVV.